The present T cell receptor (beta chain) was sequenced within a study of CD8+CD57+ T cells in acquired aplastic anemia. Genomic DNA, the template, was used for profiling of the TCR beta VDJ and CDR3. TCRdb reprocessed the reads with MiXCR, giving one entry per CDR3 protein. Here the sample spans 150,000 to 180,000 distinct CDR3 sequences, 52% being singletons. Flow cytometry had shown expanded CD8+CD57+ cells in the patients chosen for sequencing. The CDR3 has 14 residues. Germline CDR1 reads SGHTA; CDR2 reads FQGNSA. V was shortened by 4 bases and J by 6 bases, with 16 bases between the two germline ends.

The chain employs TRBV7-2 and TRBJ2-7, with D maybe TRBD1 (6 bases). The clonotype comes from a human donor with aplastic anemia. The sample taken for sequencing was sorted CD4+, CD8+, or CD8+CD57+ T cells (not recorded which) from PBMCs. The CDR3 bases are TGTGCCAGCAGCTCCCACCCGACAGGTTTCGAGCAGTACTTC. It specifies CASSSHPTGFEQYF.